These 8 T cell receptor beta chains were sequenced from one sample in a study of shared clonotypes between healthy human individuals. Method: immunoSEQ multiplex PCR; TCRdb's copy keeps in-frame clones and lacks some. In the table there are millions of clones, roughly 94% of which are singletons. Sequenced material: naive CD4+ T cells sorted from blood. Stated subset: CD45RA+ positively selected. All receptors come from a young man in good health.

The chain carries TRBV11-2 and TRBJ2-1; possibly TRBD1 or TRBD2 for D (5 bases each). The CDR3 totals 15 residues. The germline V gene has CDR1 SGHAT and CDR2 FQNNGV. V lost 3 bases, J lost 3 bases, and 12 bases lay in between. CDR3 sequence (DNA): TGTGCCAGCAGCTTCAAGGGGACGGGCTACAATGAGCAGTTCTTC. This sequence encodes CASSFKGTGYNEQFF. Based on the CDR3 plus reference TRBV11-2 and TRBJ2-1, the full variable domain is EAGVAQSPRYKIIEKRQSVAFWCNPISGHATLYWYQQILGQGPKLLIQFQNNGVVDDSQLPKDRFSAERLKGVDSTLKIQPAKLEDSAVYLCASSFKGTGYNEQFFGPGTRLTVL.

This sequence joins TRBV5-4 and TRBJ1-3; TRBD1 aligns across 7 bases. V shed 4 bases, J shed 5 bases, and the junction held 15 bases outside the gene matches. Looked up from germline, CDR1 is SGHNT and CDR2 is YYREEE (reference sequence). The CDR3 spans 17 residues. Written as DNA, the CDR3 is TGTGCCAGCAGCATGACCCTCTCCGGGACAGTAAGAAACACCATATATTTT. Protein sequence: CASSMTLSGTVRNTIYF.

V is TRBV4-2 and J is TRBJ1-3; D unresolved. The CDR3 is made up of 14 amino acids. Germline CDR1 reads LGHNA; CDR2 reads YNFKEQ. V lost 1 base to trimming and J lost 0 bases, with 4 bases between them. CDR3 nucleotide sequence: TGTGCCAGCAGCCAAGCCATCTCTGGAAACACCATATATTTT. It is translated as CASSQAISGNTIYF.

Comment on this clone: The same CDR3 also results from other DNA sequences found in this sample. The chain combines TRBV5-4 with TRBJ2-3; no clear D gene. V lost 1 base and J lost 0, with 3 bases in between. The CDR3 consists of 13 residues. Germline V lookup: CDR1 SGHNT, CDR2 YYREEE (reference sequence). CDR3 nucleotides: TGTGCCAGCAGCTTGACCAGCACAGATACGCAGTATTTT. The encoded protein is CASSLTSTDTQYF.

Points on this clone: Other DNA sequences from this sample encode an identical CDR3 as well. This chain joins TRBV7-2 and TRBJ2-7; possible D gene TRBD2, 5 bases. CDR3 length: 14 residues. Trimming removed 8 bases at V and 0 bases at J, with 14 bases between. Germline V gene lookup returns CDR1 SGHTA and CDR2 FQGNSA. The CDR3 is CASSRSGSSYEQYF. DNA for the CDR3: TGTGCCAGCTCTAGGTCGGGGAGCTCCTACGAGCAGTACTTC.

The chain recombines TRBV6-1 with TRBJ1-2; perhaps TRBD1 as D (5 bases). Germline-derived CDR1 and CDR2 are MNHNS and SASEGT. The CDR3 covers 15 residues. Trimming stripped 2 bases from V and 2 bases from J, with 12 bases between. The CDR3 DNA reads TGTGCCAGCAGTGAACAGGGTAGGGTCAACTATGGCTACACCTTC. Translated, it gives CASSEQGRVNYGYTF.

The chain couples TRBV19 to TRBJ2-7; unclear D gene. The CDR3 is made up of 14 amino acids. Germline V CDR1 and CDR2: LNHDA, SQIVND (reference sequence). Trimming shortened V by 0 bases and J by 3 bases, and 9 bases separated the two germline ends. The CDR3 spells CASSIDGYRYEQYF. CDR3 DNA: TGTGCCAGTAGTATAGATGGATACCGCTACGAGCAGTACTTC.

This chain connects TRBV28 to TRBJ1-4, with D perhaps matching TRBD1 (5 bases). This CDR3 has 15 residues. CDR1 and CDR2 from the germline V gene are MDHEN and SYDVKM. Trimming shortened V by 6 bases and J by 2 bases, and 13 bases separated the two germline ends. CDR3 DNA: TGTGCCAGCAGACGCGGGGGGATGACTAATGAAAAACTGTTTTTT. This translates into CASRRGGMTNEKLFF.